A single count supports the clone carrying this TCR beta chain. These data originate in a study of blood T cell repertoires in COVID-19. Original methodology: Scientists estimated how many nucleated cells there were by amplifying reference gene primers. This table comes from immunoSEQ multiplex PCR, and its TCRdb copy is limited to in-frame clones, with some not included. Clone size and V and J calls were adopted from that table, with D and trimming inferred from the DNA. Of approximately 270,000 clones in the sample, roughly 86% are singletons; the top ten hold approximately 8.2%. Sample: peripheral blood. The TCR comes from a man between 40 and 49 years old with active or convalescent COVID-19.

This CDR3 reads CASSVGEGSTDTQYF. The CDR3 DNA reads TGTGCCAGCAGTGTGGGGGAGGGCAGCACAGATACGCAGTATTTT. This sequence joins TRBV25-1 and TRBJ2-3, with 7 bases that match TRBD2. Losses at the gene ends were 4 bases for V and 0 bases for J; bases not matched to a gene: 4. Germline lookup yields CDR1 MGHDK and CDR2 SYGVNS. The CDR3 has 15 residues.